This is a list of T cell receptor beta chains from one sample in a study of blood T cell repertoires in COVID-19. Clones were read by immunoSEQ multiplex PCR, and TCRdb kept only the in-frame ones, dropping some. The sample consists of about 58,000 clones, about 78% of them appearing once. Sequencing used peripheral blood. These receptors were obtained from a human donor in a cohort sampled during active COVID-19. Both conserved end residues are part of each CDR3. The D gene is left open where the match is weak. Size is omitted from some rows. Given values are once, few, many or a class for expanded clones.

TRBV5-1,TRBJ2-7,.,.,TGCGCCAGCAGCTTGGGGTCTGGGGCGAGCTCCTACGAGCAGTACTTC,CASSLGSGASSYEQYF
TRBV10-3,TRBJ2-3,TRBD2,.,TGTGCCATCAGGAACAGCGGGGGCACAGATACGCAGTATTTT,CAIRNSGGTDTQYF
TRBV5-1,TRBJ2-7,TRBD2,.,TGCGCCAGCAAAGGCGGGAGGGCTTATGAGCAGTACTTC,CASKGGRAYEQYF
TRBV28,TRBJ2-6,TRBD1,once,TGTGCCAGCCGGGCCTTTGCCGGGACAGGGGTTTCAGGGGCGCCTGGGTCTGGGGCCAACGTCCTGACTTTC,CASRAFAGTGVSGAPGSGANVLTF
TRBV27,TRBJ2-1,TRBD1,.,TGTGCCAGCAGTGACAGGGGGGTTTACAATGAGCAGTTCTTC,CASSDRGVYNEQFF
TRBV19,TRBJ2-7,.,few,TGTGCCAGTAGACAGACGGATGCCTACGAGCAGTACTTC,CASRQTDAYEQYF
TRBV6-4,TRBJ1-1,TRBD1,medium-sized,TGTGCCAGCAGTGCACAGGGGACCACTGAAGCTTTCTTT,CASSAQGTTEAFF
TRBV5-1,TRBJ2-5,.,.,TGCGCCAGCAGCTTGTCTGGCGGGAAGACCCAGTACTTC,CASSLSGGKTQYF
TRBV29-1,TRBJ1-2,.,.,TGCAGCGTTGAAGTGGAGGTAACCTATGGCTACACCTTC,CSVEVEVTYGYTF
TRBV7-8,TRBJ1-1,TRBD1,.,TGTGCCAGCAGCTTACGGACAGGGGGTGAGGATTACACTGAAGCTTTCTTT,CASSLRTGGEDYTEAFF
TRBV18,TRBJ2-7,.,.,TGTGCCAGCTCGCAGGACACCCCTAATGAGCAGTACTTC,CASSQDTPNEQYF
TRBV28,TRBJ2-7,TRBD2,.,TGTGCCAGCAGTTTACGGCTAGCGGGAGTTTACGAGCAGTACTTC,CASSLRLAGVYEQYF
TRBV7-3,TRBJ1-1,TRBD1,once,TGTGCCAGCAGCTTAAGGACAGGGGACCAGAACACTGAAGCTTTCTTT,CASSLRTGDQNTEAFF
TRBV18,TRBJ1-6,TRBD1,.,TGTGCCAGCTCACCGGACAGGGGGCTCTATAATTCACCCCTCCACTTT,CASSPDRGLYNSPLHF
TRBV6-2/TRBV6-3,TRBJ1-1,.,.,TGTGCCAGCAGTTATGGGGGCATGAACACTGAAGCTTTCTTT,CASSYGGMNTEAFF
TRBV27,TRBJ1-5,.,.,TGTGCCAGCAGTCCTAGCCGGGGGAATCAGCCCCAGCATTTT,CASSPSRGNQPQHF
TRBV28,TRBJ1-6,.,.,TGTGCCAGCGGCGGACAGTCGCTCAATTCACCCCTCCACTTT,CASGGQSLNSPLHF
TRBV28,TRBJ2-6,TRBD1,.,TGTGCCAGCAGTCCTACAGGGGCCGGGGCCAACGTCCTGACTTTC,CASSPTGAGANVLTF
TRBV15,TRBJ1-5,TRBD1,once,TGTGCCACCAGCAAACAGGGGATGAACAATCAGCCCCAGCATTTT,CATSKQGMNNQPQHF
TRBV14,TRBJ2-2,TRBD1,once,TGTGCCAGCAGCCAATGGACAGGGGTGATCGGGGAGCTGTTTTTT,CASSQWTGVIGELFF
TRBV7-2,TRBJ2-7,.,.,TGTGCCAGCAGCCCCCACAGGGACGACGACGAGCAGTACTTC,CASSPHRDDDEQYF
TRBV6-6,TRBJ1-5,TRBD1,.,TGTGCCAGCAGCGACAGGGGGCAGGGTCAGCCCCAGCATTTT,CASSDRGQGQPQHF
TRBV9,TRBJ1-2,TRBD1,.,TGTGCCAGCAGCCCAGACAGGGGGATCTATGGCTACACCTTC,CASSPDRGIYGYTF
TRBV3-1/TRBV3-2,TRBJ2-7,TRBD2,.,TGTGCCAGCACCCGAGCGGGGGGGTACGAGCAGTACTTC,CASTRAGGYEQYF
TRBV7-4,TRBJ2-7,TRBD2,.,TGTGCCAGCAGCTTAGGGGCTAGCGGGTACCTAGGTTCCTACGAGCAGTACTTC,CASSLGASGYLGSYEQYF
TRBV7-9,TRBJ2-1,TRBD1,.,TGTGCCAGCAGCTTACAAACAGGGGGCGCGGCCAATGAGCAGTTCTTC,CASSLQTGGAANEQFF
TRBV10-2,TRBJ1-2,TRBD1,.,TGCGCCAGCAACCCGACAGGGGGCTTTGGCTACACCTTC,CASNPTGGFGYTF
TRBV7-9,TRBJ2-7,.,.,TGTGCCAGCAGCTTAGACGAACCCTATTACGAGCAGTACTTC,CASSLDEPYYEQYF
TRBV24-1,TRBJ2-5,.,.,TGTGCCACCAGTTATCTTGGCGGGGCCAATTCGTACCAAGAGACCCAGTACTTC,CATSYLGGANSYQETQYF
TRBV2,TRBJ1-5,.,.,TGTGCCAGCAGCGGACGGGGGGGTCTTGGCAATCAGCCCCAGCATTTT,CASSGRGGLGNQPQHF
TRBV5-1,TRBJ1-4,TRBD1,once,TGCGCCAGCAGCTTGCCCCCCCCGACAGGGGCGGACGAAAAACTGTTTTTT,CASSLPPPTGADEKLFF
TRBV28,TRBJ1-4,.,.,TGTGCCAGCAGTCCCGGCGGGTTCGGAGAGCACATCTATGAAAAACTGTTTTTT,CASSPGGFGEHIYEKLFF
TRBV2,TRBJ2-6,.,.,TGTGCCAGCAGTGTCGCCAGGGGTTATGGGGCCAACGTCCTGACTTTC,CASSVARGYGANVLTF
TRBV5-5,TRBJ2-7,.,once,TGTGCCAGCAGCTTGGTAGGACCCCCGGCGGGTGAGCAGTACTTC,CASSLVGPPAGEQYF
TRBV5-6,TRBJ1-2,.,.,TGTGCCAGCAGCCTGATGGACAGACACTACACCTTC,CASSLMDRHYTF
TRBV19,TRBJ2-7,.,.,TGTGCCACCCGGGACTCCCGTAAGAACGAGCAGTACTTC,CATRDSRKNEQYF
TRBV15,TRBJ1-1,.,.,TGTGCCACCAGCAGATCTTGGAGCTCCCGACCCGGTGAAGCTTTCTTT,CATSRSWSSRPGEAFF
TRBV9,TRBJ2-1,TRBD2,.,TGTGCCAGCAATCTGGGAGGGATAAATGAGCAGTTCTTC,CASNLGGINEQFF
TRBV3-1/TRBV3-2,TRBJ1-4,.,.,TGTGCCAGCAGCCTCCGGCGGGTTAATGAAAAACTGTTTTTT,CASSLRRVNEKLFF
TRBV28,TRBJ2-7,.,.,TGTGCCAGCAGTTTAGTGTCAGGGGAATTAACCTACGAGCAGTACTTC,CASSLVSGELTYEQYF
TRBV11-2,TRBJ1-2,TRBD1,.,TGTGCCAGCAAACTGACAGGGCCTAACTATGGCTACACCTTC,CASKLTGPNYGYTF
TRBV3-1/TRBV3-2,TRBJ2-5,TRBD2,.,TGTGCCAGCAGCCAAGTGCTAGCGGGGTCTCAAGAGACCCAGTACTTC,CASSQVLAGSQETQYF
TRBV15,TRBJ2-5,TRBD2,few,TGTGCCACCAGCCCCCCGGATAGCGGGAAGGTCCAGTACTTC,CATSPPDSGKVQYF
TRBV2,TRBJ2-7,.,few,TGTGCCACGTCCCTGGCTAGCAGACGCTACGAGCAGTACTTC,CATSLASRRYEQYF
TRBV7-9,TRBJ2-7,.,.,TGTGCCAGCAGCTCTATAACCTCCGGGACACCTATGGGGGAGCAGTACTTC,CASSSITSGTPMGEQYF
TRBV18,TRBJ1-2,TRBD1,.,TGTGCCAGCTCACTACAGGACAGGGGGCTGGGAGGCTACACCTTC,CASSLQDRGLGGYTF
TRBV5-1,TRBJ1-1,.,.,TGCGCCAGCAGCTTGGGGGAACAGGGTACTGAAGCTTTCTTT,CASSLGEQGTEAFF
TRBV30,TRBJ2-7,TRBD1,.,TGTGCCTGGGCCGGGACAGGGCACTCCGAGCAGTACTTC,CAWAGTGHSEQYF
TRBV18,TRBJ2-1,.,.,TGTGCCAGCTCACCACCGGAGGGTAACTACAATGAGCAGTTCTTC,CASSPPEGNYNEQFF
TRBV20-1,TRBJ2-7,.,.,TGCAGTGCTAGTCGGTCGGGGAGCTCCTACGAGCAGTACTTC,CSASRSGSSYEQYF
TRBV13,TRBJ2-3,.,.,TGTGCCAGCAGCCGGCGACTTCTAAGCACAGATACGCAGTATTTT,CASSRRLLSTDTQYF
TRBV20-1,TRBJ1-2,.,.,TGCAGTGCTAGTACCAGCGGGGACTATGGCTACACCTTC,CSASTSGDYGYTF
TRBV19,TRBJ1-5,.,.,TGTGCCAGTAGTCCAGCAGGGATTAGCAATCAGCCCCAGCATTTT,CASSPAGISNQPQHF
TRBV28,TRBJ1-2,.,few,TGTGCCAGCAGGCACCAGGGTGACTATGGCTACACCTTC,CASRHQGDYGYTF
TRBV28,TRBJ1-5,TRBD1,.,TGTGCCAGCAGTTTATCGGGACAGGGGGTCAATCAGCCCCAGCATTTT,CASSLSGQGVNQPQHF
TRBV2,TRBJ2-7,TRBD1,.,TGTGCCAGCAGTTTAGAGGACAGGGTGTACGAGCAGTACTTC,CASSLEDRVYEQYF
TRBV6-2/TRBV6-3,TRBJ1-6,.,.,TGTGCCAGCAGTTCGGAGGGCCGTCGGAATTCACCCCTCCACTTT,CASSSEGRRNSPLHF
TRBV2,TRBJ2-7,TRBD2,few,TGTGCCAGCAGTGGGCTAGCGGGAGCCACCTACGAGCAGTACTTC,CASSGLAGATYEQYF
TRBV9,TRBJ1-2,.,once,TGTGCCAGCAGCGCAAATCCTACAGGGAATAACTATGGCTACACCTTC,CASSANPTGNNYGYTF